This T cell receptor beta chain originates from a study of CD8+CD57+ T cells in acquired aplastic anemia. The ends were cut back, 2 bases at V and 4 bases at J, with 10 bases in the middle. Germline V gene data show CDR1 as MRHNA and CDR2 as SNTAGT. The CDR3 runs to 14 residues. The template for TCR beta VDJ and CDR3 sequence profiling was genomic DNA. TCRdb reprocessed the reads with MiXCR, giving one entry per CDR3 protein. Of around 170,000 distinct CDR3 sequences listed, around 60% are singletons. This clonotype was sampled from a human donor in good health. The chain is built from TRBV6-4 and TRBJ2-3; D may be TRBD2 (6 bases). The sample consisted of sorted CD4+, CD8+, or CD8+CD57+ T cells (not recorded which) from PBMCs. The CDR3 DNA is TGTGCCAGCAGTGACGGGACTGGAGCAGATACGCAGTATTTT. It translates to CASSDGTGADTQYF.